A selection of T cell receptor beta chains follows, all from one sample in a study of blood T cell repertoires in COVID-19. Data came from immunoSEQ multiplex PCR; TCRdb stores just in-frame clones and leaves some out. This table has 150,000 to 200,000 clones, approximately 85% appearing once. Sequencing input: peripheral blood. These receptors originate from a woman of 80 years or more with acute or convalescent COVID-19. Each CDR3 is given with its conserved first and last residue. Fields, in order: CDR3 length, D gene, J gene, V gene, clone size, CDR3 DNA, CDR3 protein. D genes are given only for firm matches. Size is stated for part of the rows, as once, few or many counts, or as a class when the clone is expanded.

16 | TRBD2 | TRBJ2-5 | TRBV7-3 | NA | TGTGCCAGCAGCCCAAACCCGGGACTAGTGGAAGAGACCCAGTACTTC | CASSPNPGLVEETQYF
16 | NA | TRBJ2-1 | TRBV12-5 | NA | TGTGCTAGTGGTTTGGTTTGGGGATCGGGGGACAATGAGCAGTTCTTC | CASGLVWGSGDNEQFF
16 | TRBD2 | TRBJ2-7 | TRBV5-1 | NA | TGCGCCAGCAGCCCCCGGACTAGCGCAAGCTCCTACGAGCAGTACTTC | CASSPRTSASSYEQYF
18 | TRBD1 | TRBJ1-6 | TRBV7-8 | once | TGTGCCAGCATCCAGTTCTGGACAGGGAGCTCCTATAATTCACCCCTCCACTTT | CASIQFWTGSSYNSPLHF
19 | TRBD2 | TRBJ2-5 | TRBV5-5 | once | TGTGCCAGCAGCTTGAAAGACGGGACTAGCGGGGGACGCCAAGAGACCCAGTACTTC | CASSLKDGTSGGRQETQYF
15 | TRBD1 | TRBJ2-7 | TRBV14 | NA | TGTGCCAGCAGCCAAGACGGGACAGGGCCGTACGAGCAGTACTTC | CASSQDGTGPYEQYF
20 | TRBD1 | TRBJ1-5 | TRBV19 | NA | TGTGCCAGTAGTAGAACTGACGGGGGACAGGGAAGGCGCGGCAATCAGCCCCAGCATTTT | CASSRTDGGQGRRGNQPQHF
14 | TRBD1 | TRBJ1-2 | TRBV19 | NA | TGTGCCAGTAGCGCCGGGACAGACTTCTATGGCTACACCTTC | CASSAGTDFYGYTF
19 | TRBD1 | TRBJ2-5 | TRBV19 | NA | TGTGCCAGTCCTTTTTTTGTCGAGGGGGCTGGAAGGTACCAAGAGACCCAGTACTTC | CASPFFVEGAGRYQETQYF
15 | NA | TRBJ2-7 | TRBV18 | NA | TGTGCCAGCTCGCCTTCCGGAGGGTCTTACTACGAGCAGTACTTC | CASSPSGGSYYEQYF
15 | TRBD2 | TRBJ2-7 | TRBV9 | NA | TGTGCCAGCAGCCCACCCACCGGGAGGGAATACGAGCAGTACTTC | CASSPPTGREYEQYF
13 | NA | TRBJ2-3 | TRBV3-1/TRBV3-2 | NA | TGTGCCAGCAGCCAAGATCCGACAGATACGCAGTATTTT | CASSQDPTDTQYF
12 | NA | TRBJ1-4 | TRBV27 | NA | TGTGCCAGCAGTTTGAGTGGTGAAAAACTGTTTTTT | CASSLSGEKLFF
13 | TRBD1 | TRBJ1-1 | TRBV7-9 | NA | TGTGCCAGCAGCCAGGGACAGGCCAGTGAAGCTTTCTTT | CASSQGQASEAFF
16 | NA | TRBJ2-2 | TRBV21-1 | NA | TGTGCCAGCAGGGACGATCCGGGACATAAAACCGGGGAGCTGTTTTTT | CASRDDPGHKTGELFF